The sequence of this T cell receptor beta chain was determined in a study of T cells in Graves' hyperthyroidism and ophthalmopathy. Study results and limitations: Ophthalmopathy was predicted by the model a median of about 6.7 months ahead of onset.

There were TCR beta CDR3 regions amplified from RNA transcripts. TCR CDR3 regions were first amplified by RT-PCR with HTBI primers. TCRdb reanalysed the multiplex PCR reads using MiXCR and keeps one entry per CDR3 protein. The sample lists some 320,000 distinct CDR3 sequences; around 15% were seen once. Notes on this clonotype: Its antigen remains unknown.

This receptor was identified in a woman between 40 and 55 years old with Graves' ophthalmopathy. Sequencing was done on a sample of blood.

CDR3: CASSLVAGARNEQFF. CDR3 coding DNA: TGCGCCAGCAGCTTGGTTGCGGGGGCTCGGAATGAGCAGTTCTTC. This chain uses TRBV5-1 with TRBJ2-1, with TRBD2 as a possible D gene (7 bases). The germline CDR1 and CDR2 sequences are SGHRS and YFSETQ. The CDR3 is 15 residues long. Trimming removed 0 bases at V and 7 bases at J, with 14 bases between.